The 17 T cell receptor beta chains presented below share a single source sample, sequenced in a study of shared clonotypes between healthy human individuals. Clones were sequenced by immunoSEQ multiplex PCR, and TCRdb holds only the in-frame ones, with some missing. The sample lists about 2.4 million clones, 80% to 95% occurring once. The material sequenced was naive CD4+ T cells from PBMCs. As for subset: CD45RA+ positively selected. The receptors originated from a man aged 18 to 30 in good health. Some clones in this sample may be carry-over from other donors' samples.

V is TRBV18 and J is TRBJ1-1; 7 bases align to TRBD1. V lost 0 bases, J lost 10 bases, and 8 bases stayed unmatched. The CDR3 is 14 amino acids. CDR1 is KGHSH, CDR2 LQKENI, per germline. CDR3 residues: CASSPPTTGDVAFF. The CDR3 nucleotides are TGTGCCAGCTCACCACCCACCACAGGGGATGTAGCTTTCTTT.

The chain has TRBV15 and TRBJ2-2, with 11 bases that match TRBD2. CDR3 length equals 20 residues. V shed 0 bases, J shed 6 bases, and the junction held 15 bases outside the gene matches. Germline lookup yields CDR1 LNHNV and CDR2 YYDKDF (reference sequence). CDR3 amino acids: CATSRDSMILAGGYPGELFF. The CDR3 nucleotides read TGTGCCACCAGCAGAGATAGTATGATTTTAGCGGGAGGGTACCCCGGGGAGCTGTTTTTT.

CDR3 DNA: TGTGCCAGTAGTATCCAGGGGGTCGGCACTGAAGCTTTCTTT. It is translated as CASSIQGVGTEAFF. V is TRBV19 and J is TRBJ1-1; 7 bases align to TRBD1. The CDR3 sequence is 14 residues long. V dropped 3 bases and J dropped 4; count of bases not matched to a gene: 5. Germline loops: CDR1 LNHDA, CDR2 SQIVND (reference sequence).

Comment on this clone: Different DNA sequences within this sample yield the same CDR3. CDR3 coding DNA: TGTGCCAGCTCACCCGGGACTAGCGGGACCTACAATGAGCAGTTCTTC. Translating it yields CASSPGTSGTYNEQFF. This sequence joins TRBV18 and TRBJ2-1, with TRBD2 matching 13 bases. V gave up 3 bases and J gave up 2 bases; unmatched junction bases: 1. The germline CDR1 and CDR2 sequences are KGHSH and LQKENI. The CDR3 runs 16 residues.

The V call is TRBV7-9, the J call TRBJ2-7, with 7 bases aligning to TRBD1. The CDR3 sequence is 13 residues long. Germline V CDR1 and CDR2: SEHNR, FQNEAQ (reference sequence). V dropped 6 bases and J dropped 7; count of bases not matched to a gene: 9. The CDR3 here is CASSPRDSWEQYF. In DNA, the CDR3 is TGTGCCAGCAGTCCCCGGGACAGTTGGGAGCAGTACTTC. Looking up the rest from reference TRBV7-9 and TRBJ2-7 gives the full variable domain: DTGVSQNPRHKITKRGQNVTFRCDPISEHNRLYWYRQTLGQGPEFLTYFQNEAQLEKSRLLSDRFSAERPKGSFSTLEIQRTEQGDSAMYLCASSPRDSWEQYFGPGTRLTVT.

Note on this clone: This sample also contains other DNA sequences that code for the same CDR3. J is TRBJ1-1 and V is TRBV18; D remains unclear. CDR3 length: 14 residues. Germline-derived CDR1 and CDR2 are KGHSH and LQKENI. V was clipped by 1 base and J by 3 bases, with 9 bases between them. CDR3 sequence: CASSPQGRDTEAFF. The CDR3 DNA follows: TGTGCCAGCTCACCACAGGGTCGGGACACTGAAGCTTTCTTT.

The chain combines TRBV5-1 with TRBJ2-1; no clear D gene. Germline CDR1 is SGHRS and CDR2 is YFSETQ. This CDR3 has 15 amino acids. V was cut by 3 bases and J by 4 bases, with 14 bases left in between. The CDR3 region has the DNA TGCGCCAGCAGCTCATCCCTGAACAGTTACAATGAGCAGTTCTTC. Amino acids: CASSSSLNSYNEQFF.

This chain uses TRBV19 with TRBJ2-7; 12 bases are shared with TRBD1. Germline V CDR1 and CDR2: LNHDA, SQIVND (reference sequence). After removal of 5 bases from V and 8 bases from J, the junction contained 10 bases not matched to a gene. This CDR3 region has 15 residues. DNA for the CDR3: TGTGCCAGTAGTCCGCGACCGGGACAGGGGGCCCAGCAGTACTTC. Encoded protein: CASSPRPGQGAQQYF.

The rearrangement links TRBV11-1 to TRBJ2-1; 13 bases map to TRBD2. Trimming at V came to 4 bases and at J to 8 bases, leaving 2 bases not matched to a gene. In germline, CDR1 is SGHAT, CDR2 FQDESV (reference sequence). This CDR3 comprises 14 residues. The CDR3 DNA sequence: TGTGCCAGCAGCTCAACTAGCGGGAGGGATGAGCAGTTCTTC. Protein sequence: CASSSTSGRDEQFF.

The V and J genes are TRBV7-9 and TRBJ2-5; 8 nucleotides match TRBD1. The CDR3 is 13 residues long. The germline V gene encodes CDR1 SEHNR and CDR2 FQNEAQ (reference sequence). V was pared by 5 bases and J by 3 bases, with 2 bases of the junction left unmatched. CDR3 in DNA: TGTGCCAGCAGCACGGACAGGGAAGAGACCCAGTACTTC. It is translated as CASSTDREETQYF.

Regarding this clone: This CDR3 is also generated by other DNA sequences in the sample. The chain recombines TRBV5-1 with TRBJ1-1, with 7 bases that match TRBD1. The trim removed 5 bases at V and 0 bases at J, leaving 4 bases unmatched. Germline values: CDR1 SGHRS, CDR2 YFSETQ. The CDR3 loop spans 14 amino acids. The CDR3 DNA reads TGCGCCAGCAGTCAGGACAGGATGAACACTGAAGCTTTCTTT. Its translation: CASSQDRMNTEAFF.

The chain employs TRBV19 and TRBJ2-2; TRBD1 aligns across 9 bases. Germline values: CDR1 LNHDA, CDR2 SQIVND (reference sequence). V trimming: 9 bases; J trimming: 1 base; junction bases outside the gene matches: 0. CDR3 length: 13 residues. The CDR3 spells CARGQGNTGELFF. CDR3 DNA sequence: TGTGCCAGGGGACAGGGGAACACCGGGGAGCTGTTTTTT.

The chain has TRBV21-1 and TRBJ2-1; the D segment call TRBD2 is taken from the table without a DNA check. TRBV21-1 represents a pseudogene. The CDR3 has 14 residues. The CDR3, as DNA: TGTGCCAGCAGGAGACTAGCGGGAGCAGGTGAGCAGTTCTTC. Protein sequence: CASRRLAGAGEQFF.

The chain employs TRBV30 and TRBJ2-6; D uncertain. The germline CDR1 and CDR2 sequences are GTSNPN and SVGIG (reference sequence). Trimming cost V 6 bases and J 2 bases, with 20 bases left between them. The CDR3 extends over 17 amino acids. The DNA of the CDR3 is TGTGCCTGCCCAACGTACCAAACGGGCCCTGGGGCCAACGTCCTGACTTTC. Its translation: CACPTYQTGPGANVLTF.

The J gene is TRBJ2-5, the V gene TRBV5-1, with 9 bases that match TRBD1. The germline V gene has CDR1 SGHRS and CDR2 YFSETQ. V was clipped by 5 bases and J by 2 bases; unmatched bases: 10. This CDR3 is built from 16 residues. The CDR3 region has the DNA TGCGCCAGCAGATCTCCAGGGGGACAGGGACAAGAGACCCAGTACTTC. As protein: CASRSPGGQGQETQYF.

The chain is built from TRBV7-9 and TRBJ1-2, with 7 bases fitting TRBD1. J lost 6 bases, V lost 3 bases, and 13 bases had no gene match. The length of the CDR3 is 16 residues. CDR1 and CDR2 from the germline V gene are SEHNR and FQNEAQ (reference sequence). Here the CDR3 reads CASSLGQPAVAHGYTF. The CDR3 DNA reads TGTGCCAGCAGCTTGGGACAGCCGGCGGTCGCACATGGCTACACCTTC.

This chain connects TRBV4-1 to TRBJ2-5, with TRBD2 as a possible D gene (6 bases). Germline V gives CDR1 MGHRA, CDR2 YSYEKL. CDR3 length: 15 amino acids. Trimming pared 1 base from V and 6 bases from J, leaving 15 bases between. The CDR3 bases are TGCGCCAGCAGCCAAGGGGCGGCGGGAATAAAGACCCAGTACTTC. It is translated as CASSQGAAGIKTQYF.